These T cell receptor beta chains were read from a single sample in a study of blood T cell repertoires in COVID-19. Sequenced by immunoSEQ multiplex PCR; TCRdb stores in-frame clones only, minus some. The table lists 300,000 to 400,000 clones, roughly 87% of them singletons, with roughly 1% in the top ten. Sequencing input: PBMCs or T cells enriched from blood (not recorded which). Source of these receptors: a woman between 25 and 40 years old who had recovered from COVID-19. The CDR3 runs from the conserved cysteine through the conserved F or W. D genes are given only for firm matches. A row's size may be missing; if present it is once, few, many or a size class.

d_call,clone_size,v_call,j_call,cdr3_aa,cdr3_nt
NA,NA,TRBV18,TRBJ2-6,CASSQGSGANVLTF,TGTGCCAGCTCACAAGGGAGTGGGGCCAACGTCCTGACTTTC
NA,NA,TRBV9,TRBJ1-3,CASSVGGSTSGNTIYF,TGTGCCAGCAGCGTGGGAGGCTCTACCTCTGGAAACACCATATATTTT
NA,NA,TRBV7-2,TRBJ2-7,CASSRPGYEQYF,TGTGCCAGCAGCAGACCAGGGTACGAGCAGTACTTC
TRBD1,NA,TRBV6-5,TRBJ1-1,CATRQGLGGNTEAFF,TGTGCCACGAGACAGGGGCTAGGGGGTAACACTGAAGCTTTCTTT
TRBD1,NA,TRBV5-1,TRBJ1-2,CASSYGTGEGGYTF,TGCGCCAGCAGCTACGGGACAGGGGAAGGTGGCTACACCTTC
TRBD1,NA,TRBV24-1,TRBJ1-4,CATSTRLVWDRGRRGEKLFF,TGTGCCACCAGCACCCGGCTCGTTTGGGACAGGGGGCGCCGGGGGGAAAAACTGTTTTTT
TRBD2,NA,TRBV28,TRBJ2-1,CASSFAGGRDEQFF,TGTGCCAGCAGTTTTGCGGGGGGAAGAGATGAGCAGTTCTTC
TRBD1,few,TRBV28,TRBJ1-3,CASRQGNSGNTIYF,TGTGCCAGCAGACAGGGGAACTCTGGAAACACCATATATTTT
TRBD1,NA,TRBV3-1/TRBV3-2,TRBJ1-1,CASSPSKHSRDRGTEAFF,TGTGCCAGCAGCCCCTCGAAACATTCCCGGGACAGGGGGACTGAAGCTTTCTTT
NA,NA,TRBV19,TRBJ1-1,CASSPGWGGTNTEAFF,TGTGCCAGTAGCCCCGGGTGGGGGGGAACGAACACTGAAGCTTTCTTT
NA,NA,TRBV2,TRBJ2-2,CASSEIRGADTGELFF,TGTGCCAGCAGTGAAATACGGGGGGCGGACACCGGGGAGCTGTTTTTT